This TCR beta chain comes out of a study of blood T cells in healthy people across ages. The total RNA that was extracted per sample amounted to at least 5.5 micrograms. Through a sample-barcoded 5' primer and a J-beta primer mix, a second PCR was run for roughly 6 to 11 cycles. TCRdb called the 5' RACE reads again in MiXCR, with one record for every CDR3 protein. In the table there are roughly 1,700,000 distinct CDR3 sequences, roughly 30% of which are singletons. CDR3 length: 15 amino acids. The germline CDR1 and CDR2 sequences are SGHDN and FVKESK. V lost 3 bases, J lost 5 bases, and 3 bases stayed unmatched.

Sequencing used blood. The origin of this receptor is a woman aged 25-40 years in good health. The V and J genes are TRBV14 and TRBJ2-1, with 11 nucleotides matching TRBD2. Here the CDR3 DNA reads TGTGCCAGCAGCCAGACTAGCGGGGTAAACAATGAGCAGTTCTTC. It specifies CASSQTSGVNNEQFF.